Listed here are 10 T cell receptor beta chains from one sample, sequenced in a study of neoadjuvant anti-PD-1 for oral cavity cancer. The assay was immunoSEQ multiplex PCR, and TCRdb's table has in-frame clones only and misses some. The repertoire consists of some 7,700 clones, with roughly 74% occurring once and the leading ten covering less than 3.5%. Time point: after neoadjuvant nivolumab, at surgical resection. The sample was PBMCs, taken after nivolumab (anti-PD-1) treatment. These receptors were collected from a person aged 40 to 85 with oral cavity squamous cell carcinoma.

The J gene is TRBJ2-3, the V gene TRBV5-1, with TRBD2 identical over 9 bases. Trimming took 6 bases from V and 0 from J; bases not matched to a gene: 11. This CDR3 contains 17 residues. CDR1 is SGHRS and CDR2 is YFSETQ in the germline V gene. CDR3 bases: TGCGCCAGCAACAAAGCCGGGACTAGCAGGAGCACAGATACGCAGTATTTT. It codes for CASNKAGTSRSTDTQYF.

This clone was detected only a few times. The genes are TRBV5-1 and TRBJ1-2, with 10 bases aligning to TRBD1. With V trimmed by 3 bases and J by 8 bases, 16 bases remained unmatched. This CDR3 region has 17 residues. The germline CDR1 and CDR2 sequences are SGHRS and YFSETQ. As DNA, the CDR3 is TGCGCCAGCAGCTGGACCGGGACAGGGGCGAGCGGGAGCGGCTACACCTTC. Protein product: CASSWTGTGASGSGYTF.

J is TRBJ1-4 and V is TRBV2; D might be TRBD1 (5 bases). Germline lookup yields CDR1 SNHLY and CDR2 FYNNEI. The CDR3 spans 16 residues. The V gene lost 6 bases and the J gene lost 0 bases, with 14 bases spanning the gap. CDR3 sequence: CASSERQSATNEKLFF. CDR3 DNA sequence: TGTGCCAGCAGCGAAAGACAGAGTGCAACTAATGAAAAACTGTTTTTT. The full variable domain, completed using reference TRBV2 and TRBJ1-4, is EPEVTQTPSHQVTQMGQEVILRCVPISNHLYFYWYRQILGQKVEFLVSFYNNEISEKSEIFDDQFSVERPDGSNFTLKIRSTKLEDSAMYFCASSERQSATNEKLFFGSGTQLSVL.

This sequence joins TRBV7-9 and TRBJ2-1; a possible D gene is TRBD1 (6 bases). Germline values: CDR1 SEHNR, CDR2 FQNEAQ (reference sequence). The V end lost 6 bases, the J end lost 0 bases, and 18 bases lay between the germline ends. The CDR3 is 17 amino acids. The CDR3 bases are TGTGCCAGCAGTTCGAAACCGGGACAAAGCTCCTACAATGAGCAGTTCTTC. Translating gives CASSSKPGQSSYNEQFF.

This rearrangement joins TRBV10-1 to TRBJ1-4, with 8 bases that match TRBD1. Germline V CDR1 and CDR2: WNHNN, SYGVQD (reference sequence). Trimming removed 3 bases from V and 3 bases from J; junction bases left unmatched: 12. The CDR3 is 18 residues long. The CDR3 loop reads CASSELGAGGLSNEKLFF. The CDR3 DNA reads TGCGCCAGCAGTGAATTAGGGGCAGGGGGCTTATCTAATGAAAAACTGTTTTTT.

This sequence joins TRBV11-2 and TRBJ2-3, with TRBD1 matching 8 bases. The CDR3 sequence is 15 residues long. Trimming took 1 base from V and 6 from J; bases not matched to a gene: 6. Per germline, CDR1 SGHAT and CDR2 FQNNGV. This chain's CDR3 is CASSLGQGAPDTQYF. The CDR3 DNA reads as TGTGCCAGCAGCTTAGGGCAGGGGGCGCCGGATACGCAGTATTTT.

The chain links TRBV27 to TRBJ1-4; a weak D match, TRBD1 (6 bases). Trimming removed 4 bases from V and 14 bases from J, with 14 bases in between. The germline V gene has CDR1 MNHEY and CDR2 SMNVEV (reference sequence). The CDR3 contains 12 residues. CDR3 sequence reads: CASSSRRGNLFF. The CDR3 nucleotides read TGTGCCAGCAGTTCACGGAGGGGGAACCTGTTTTTT.

This chain connects TRBV5-1 to TRBJ1-3, with TRBD1 identical over 7 bases. CDR1 is SGHRS, CDR2 YFSETQ, per germline. This CDR3 spans 14 amino acids. V shed 4 bases, J shed 2 bases, and the junction held 3 bases outside the gene matches. The CDR3 loop reads CASSPGTAGNTIYF. The CDR3 DNA follows: TGCGCCAGCAGCCCCGGGACAGCTGGAAACACCATATATTTT.

This chain uses TRBV5-1 with TRBJ2-3; D possibly matches TRBD1 or TRBD2 (7 bases each). This CDR3 spans 14 amino acids. The germline V gene has CDR1 SGHRS and CDR2 YFSETQ. V lost 7 bases and J lost 3, with 15 bases in between. The CDR3 loop is CASDREGPTDTQYF. As DNA, the CDR3 is TGCGCCAGCGACAGGGAGGGCCCTACAGATACGCAGTATTTT.

This chain uses TRBV7-2 with TRBJ2-1, with D possibly TRBD2 on 5 matching bases. CDR3 size: 12 residues. V lost 6 bases, J lost 10 bases, and 13 bases lay in between. Germline lookup yields CDR1 SGHTA and CDR2 FQGNSA. The CDR3 DNA reads as TGTGCCAGCAGTTCCCCGGGAAGGGAGCAGTTCTTC. Translating it yields CASSSPGREQFF.